A single sample gave rise to the 8 T cell receptor beta chains below, sequenced in a study of cytomegalovirus exposure and HLA in healthy donors. TCRdb's table, derived via immunoSEQ multiplex PCR, lists solely in-frame clones and lacks some. The table lists tens of thousands of clones, 85% to 95% of them singletons. Sample: PBMCs. These receptors were collected from a man between 18 and 29 years old in good health and CMV-seronegative.

This chain connects TRBV19 to TRBJ1-1; D might be TRBD1 (6 bases). From germline, CDR1 is LNHDA and CDR2 SQIVND (reference sequence). The V end was cut by 7 bases, the J end by 2 bases, with 14 bases between. The CDR3 sequence is 14 residues long. CDR3 nucleotide sequence: TGTGCCAGTACCACCCGGGACACCAACACTGAAGCTTTCTTT. This translates into CASTTRDTNTEAFF.

The V call is TRBV29-1, the J call TRBJ2-6; 7 bases map to TRBD1. This CDR3 has 14 amino acids. V was pared by 5 bases and J by 2 bases, with 3 bases of the junction left unmatched. Per the germline V gene, CDR1 is SQVTM and CDR2 is ANQGSEA. The CDR3 region is CSVLTGAGANVLTF. CDR3 DNA sequence: TGCAGCGTTCTCACAGGGGCTGGGGCCAACGTCCTGACTTTC. The full variable domain, rest sourced from reference TRBV29-1 and TRBJ2-6, is SAVISQKPSRDICQRGTSLTIQCQVDSQVTMMFWYRQQPGQSLTLIATANQGSEATYESGFVIDKFPISRPNLTFSTLTVSNMSPEDSSIYLCSVLTGAGANVLTFGAGSRLTVL.

The chain recombines TRBV5-5 with TRBJ1-1; tentatively, D is TRBD1 (5 bases). The CDR3 is 12 amino acids. Trimming cost V 3 bases and J 6 bases, with 9 bases left between them. The germline CDR1 and CDR2 sequences are SGHKS and YYEKEE (reference sequence). The CDR3 protein is CASSWGGAEAFF. In DNA form, the CDR3 reads TGTGCCAGCAGCTGGGGGGGGGCTGAAGCTTTCTTT.

The CDR3 spells CASSRESRGGSYNEQFF. DNA for the CDR3: TGTGCCAGCAGCCGTGAAAGCCGGGGGGGGTCCTACAATGAGCAGTTCTTC. This chain uses TRBV7-8 with TRBJ2-1; TRBD2 matches at 8 bases. The CDR3 contains 17 residues. The V and J ends lost 5 bases and 1 base, in that order; junction bases with no gene match: 10. CDR1 SGHVS and CDR2 FQNEAQ come from the germline V gene.

The chain uses TRBV5-5 and TRBJ1-5, with 7 positions matching TRBD1. V lost 0 bases and J lost 9; bases outside the gene matches: 9. This CDR3 is built from 15 residues. CDR1 and CDR2 (germline): SGHKS, YYEKEE (reference sequence). The CDR3 loop reads CASSLVGGGFRPQHF. The CDR3 nucleotides are TGTGCCAGCAGCTTGGTAGGGGGCGGGTTTCGGCCCCAGCATTTT.

CDR3 sequence (DNA): TGCACCAGCAGCCAAAGACTAGCGGGAGACCGGGGAGCTGTTTTT. As protein: CTSSQRLAGDRGAVF. This chain uses TRBV1 with TRBJ2-2; the listed D gene, TRBD2, was not tested against the DNA. TRBV1 is described as a pseudogene. The CDR3 covers 15 residues.

This sequence joins TRBV19 and TRBJ2-5, with TRBD1 identical over 7 bases. The CDR3 loop spans 14 amino acids. Germline V gene data show CDR1 as LNHDA and CDR2 as SQIVND (reference sequence). V lost 6 bases and J lost 10; bases outside the gene matches: 14. CDR3 in amino acids: CASRETGTVNGQYF. The CDR3 DNA follows: TGTGCCAGTAGAGAAACGGGGACAGTTAATGGCCAGTACTTC.

Turning to this clone: An end of the junction differs from the germline gene, which may be a read error. The rearrangement links TRBV6-1 to TRBJ2-7; 7 bases map to TRBD2. Germline-derived CDR1 and CDR2 are MNHNS and SASEGT. The CDR3 is made up of 13 amino acids. DNA for the CDR3: TGTGCCAGCAGAGAAGCGGGGCGCTACGAGCAGTACTTC. Translated: CASREAGRYEQYF.